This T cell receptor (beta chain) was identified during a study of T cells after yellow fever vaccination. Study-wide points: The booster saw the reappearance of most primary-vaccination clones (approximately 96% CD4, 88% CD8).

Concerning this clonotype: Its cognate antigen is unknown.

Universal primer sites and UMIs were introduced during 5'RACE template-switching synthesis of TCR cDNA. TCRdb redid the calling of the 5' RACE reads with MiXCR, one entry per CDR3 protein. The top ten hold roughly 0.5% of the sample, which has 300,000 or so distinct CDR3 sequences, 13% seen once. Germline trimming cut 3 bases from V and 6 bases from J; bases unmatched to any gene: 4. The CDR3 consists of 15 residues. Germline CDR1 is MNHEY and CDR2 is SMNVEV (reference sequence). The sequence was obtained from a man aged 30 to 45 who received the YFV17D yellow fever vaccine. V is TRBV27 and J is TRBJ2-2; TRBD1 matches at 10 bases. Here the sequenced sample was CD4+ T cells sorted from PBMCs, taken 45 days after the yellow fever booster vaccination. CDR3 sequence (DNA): TGTGCCAGCAGTTTCGGGGACAGGGGATCCGGGGAGCTGTTTTTT. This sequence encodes CASSFGDRGSGELFF.